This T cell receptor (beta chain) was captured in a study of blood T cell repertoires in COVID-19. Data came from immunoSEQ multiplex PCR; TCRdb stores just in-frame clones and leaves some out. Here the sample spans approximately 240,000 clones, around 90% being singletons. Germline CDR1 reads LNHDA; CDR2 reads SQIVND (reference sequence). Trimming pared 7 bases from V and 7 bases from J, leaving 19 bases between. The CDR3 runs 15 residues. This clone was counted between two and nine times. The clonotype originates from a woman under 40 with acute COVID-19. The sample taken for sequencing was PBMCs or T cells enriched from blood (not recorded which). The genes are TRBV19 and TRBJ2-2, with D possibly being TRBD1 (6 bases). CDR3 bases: TGTGCCAGTAATCTAGAGGACAGTGGGTACGGGGAGCTGTTTTTT. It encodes CASNLEDSGYGELFF.